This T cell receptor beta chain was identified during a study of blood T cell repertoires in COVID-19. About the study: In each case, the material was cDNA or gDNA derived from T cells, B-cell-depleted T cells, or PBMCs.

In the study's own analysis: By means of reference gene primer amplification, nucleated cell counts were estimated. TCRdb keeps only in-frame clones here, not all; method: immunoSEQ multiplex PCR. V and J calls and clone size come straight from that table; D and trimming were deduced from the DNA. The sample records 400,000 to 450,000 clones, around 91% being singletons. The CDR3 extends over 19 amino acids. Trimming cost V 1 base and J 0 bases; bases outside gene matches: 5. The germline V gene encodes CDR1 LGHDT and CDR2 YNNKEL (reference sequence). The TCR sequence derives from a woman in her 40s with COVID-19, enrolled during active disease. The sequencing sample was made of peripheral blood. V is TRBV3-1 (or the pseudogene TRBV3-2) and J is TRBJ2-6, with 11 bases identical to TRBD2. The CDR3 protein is CASSQGVAGGNSGANVLTF. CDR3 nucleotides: TGTGCCAGCAGCCAAGGGGTAGCGGGGGGGAACTCTGGGGCCAACGTCCTGACTTTC.